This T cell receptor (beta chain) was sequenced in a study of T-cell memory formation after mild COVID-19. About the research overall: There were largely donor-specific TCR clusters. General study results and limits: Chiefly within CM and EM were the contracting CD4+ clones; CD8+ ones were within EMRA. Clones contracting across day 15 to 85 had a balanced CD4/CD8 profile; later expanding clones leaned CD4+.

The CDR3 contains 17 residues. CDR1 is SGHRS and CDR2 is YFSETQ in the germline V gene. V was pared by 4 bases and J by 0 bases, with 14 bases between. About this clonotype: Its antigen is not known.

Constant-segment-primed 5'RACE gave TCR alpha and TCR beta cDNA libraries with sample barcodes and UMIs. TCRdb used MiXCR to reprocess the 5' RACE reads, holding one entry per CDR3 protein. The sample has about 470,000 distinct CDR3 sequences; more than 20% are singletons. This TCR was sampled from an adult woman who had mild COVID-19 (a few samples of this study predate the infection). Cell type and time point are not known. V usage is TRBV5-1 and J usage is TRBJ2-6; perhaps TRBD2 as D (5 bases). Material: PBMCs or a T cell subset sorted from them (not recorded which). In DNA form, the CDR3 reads TGCGCCAGCAGCCCGTGGGAGTCTAGCTCTGGGGCCAACGTCCTGACTTTC. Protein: CASSPWESSSGANVLTF.